These 8 T cell receptor beta chains share one sample of origin, sequenced in a study of shared clonotypes between healthy human individuals (TCRdb year 2020). The library came from the immunoSEQ multiplex PCR assay. TCRdb re-hosts the immuneACCESS table, in-frame sequences only. Its copies lack some clones; in the studies checked, an unresolved V gene accounts for under half of them, and the cause for the rest is not known. In all, the sample holds about 1.9 million clones, and roughly 93% of those were seen once. The ten largest account for over 1.5% of the sample. CD8 naive samples consisted of CD45RO-negative cells that were positively selected for CCR7, yielding a CD45RA+CCR7+ population without TemRA cells. Sequenced material: naive CD8+ T cells from PBMCs. The sample's cell subset or site label, in plain terms: CD45RA+CCR7+. The receptors stem from a man aged 18 to 30 in good health. Some clones in this sample may be carry-over from other donors' samples.

The chain is built from TRBV11-2 and TRBJ1-3, with D hard to call. Germline-derived CDR1 and CDR2 are SGHAT and FQNNGV. The CDR3 spans 13 residues. V was pared by 2 bases and J by 7 bases, with 9 bases between. This CDR3 is CASSLPSVNTIYF. CDR3 nucleotides: TGTGCCAGCAGCTTACCCTCTGTCAACACCATATATTTT.

The chain links TRBV2 to TRBJ2-1; 10 nucleotides line up with TRBD2. Trimming took 6 bases from V and 6 from J; bases not matched to a gene: 8. Germline-derived CDR1 and CDR2 are SNHLY and FYNNEI. This CDR3 comprises 15 residues. The CDR3: CASSSARTSGNEQFF. The DNA for the CDR3 is TGTGCCAGCAGCTCCGCCCGGACTAGCGGCAATGAGCAGTTCTTC.

The chain recombines TRBV7-9 with TRBJ2-2; tentative D call: TRBD2 (5 bases). Per the germline V gene, CDR1 is SEHNR and CDR2 is FQNEAQ (reference sequence). The CDR3 consists of 16 residues. Between the trimmed V and J ends, which lost 6 bases and 0 bases, there was a span of 14 bases. CDR3 loop: CASRPEGRSNTGELFF. The CDR3 coding sequence is TGTGCCAGCAGGCCAGAGGGCAGATCGAACACCGGGGAGCTGTTTTTT.

The chain is built from TRBV29-1 and TRBJ2-1; no clear D gene. V lost 3 bases and J lost 0, with 12 bases in between. In germline, CDR1 is SQVTM, CDR2 ANQGSEA. CDR3 length: 15 residues. CDR3 sequence: CSVEGSKSSYNEQFF. CDR3 nucleotides: TGCAGCGTTGAGGGGTCTAAGAGCTCCTACAATGAGCAGTTCTTC.

This sequence joins TRBV18 and TRBJ2-7; D possibly corresponds to TRBD1 (7 bases). The germline gives CDR1 KGHSH, CDR2 LQKENI. CDR3 length equals 16 residues. Trimming took 5 bases from V and 2 from J, leaving 19 bases between them. The DNA of the CDR3 is TGTGCCAGCTCATCAACCACAGGGGAGGTCCCCTACGAGCAGTACTTC. It yields the protein CASSSTTGEVPYEQYF.

The chain joins TRBV14 to TRBJ2-1; D gene unclear. V was clipped by 4 bases and J by 4 bases, with 5 bases between them. The CDR3 spans 12 residues. Per the germline V gene, CDR1 is SGHDN and CDR2 is FVKESK. The CDR3 loop reads CASSPYYNEQFF. DNA of the CDR3: TGTGCCAGCAGCCCATATTACAATGAGCAGTTCTTC.

The CDR3 region has the DNA TGTGCCAGCAGAACCCTGGGACAGGACACAGATACGCAGTATTTT. This codes for CASRTLGQDTDTQYF. V and J are TRBV6-5 and TRBJ2-3, with 8 bases identical to TRBD1. Germline trimming cut 6 bases from V and 2 bases from J; bases unmatched to any gene: 7. Germline V gene data show CDR1 as MNHEY and CDR2 as SVGAGI. The CDR3 spans 15 residues.

The chain has TRBV7-9 and TRBJ2-5; D is undetermined. V lost 5 bases to trimming and J lost 1 base, with 11 bases between them. Per the germline V gene, CDR1 is SEHNR and CDR2 is FQNEAQ (reference sequence). The CDR3 consists of 14 residues. The CDR3 sequence: CASSHGGFQETQYF. The CDR3 nucleotides are TGTGCCAGCAGCCACGGCGGCTTCCAAGAGACCCAGTACTTC.